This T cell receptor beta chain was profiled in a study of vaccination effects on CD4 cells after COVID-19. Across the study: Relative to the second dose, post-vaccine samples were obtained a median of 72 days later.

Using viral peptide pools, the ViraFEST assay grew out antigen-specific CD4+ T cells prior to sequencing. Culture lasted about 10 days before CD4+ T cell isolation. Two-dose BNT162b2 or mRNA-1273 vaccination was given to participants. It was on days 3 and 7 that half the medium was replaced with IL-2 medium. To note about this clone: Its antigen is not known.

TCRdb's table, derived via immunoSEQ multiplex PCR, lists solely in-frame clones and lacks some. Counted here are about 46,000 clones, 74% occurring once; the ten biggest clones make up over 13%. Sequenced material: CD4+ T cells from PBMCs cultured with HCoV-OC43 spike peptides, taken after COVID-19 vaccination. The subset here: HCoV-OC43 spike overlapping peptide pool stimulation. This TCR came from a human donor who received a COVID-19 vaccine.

This CDR3 is CASSVRQVAQNQPQHF. As DNA, the CDR3 is TGTGCCAGCAGTGTTAGACAGGTCGCTCAAAATCAGCCCCAGCATTTT. This sequence joins TRBV6-1 and TRBJ1-5, with D maybe TRBD1 (6 bases). The CDR3 is made up of 16 amino acids. Germline-derived CDR1 and CDR2 are MNHNS and SASEGT. V dropped 4 bases and J dropped 4 bases, with 17 bases sitting between them.